This T cell receptor beta chain appears in the sequencing data of a study of regulatory dendritic cells for organ transplantation. Study-wide background: Monocytes received vitamin D3 on days 0 and 4, IL-10 on day 4.

Sorted T cells were CFSE-labeled and cultured around 5 days with allogeneic regulatory or mature dendritic cells at 1:10. Overall study results and limits: Of resting T cell subsets, memory CD8+ had the most alloreactive clonotypes. Mature dendritic cells appeared to drive more memory CD8+ clonal expansion than regulatory ones. Between individuals, the alloreactive memory CD8+ T cell pool differed considerably.

This clone was counted between two and nine times. The antigen is not known. This table comes from immunoSEQ multiplex PCR, and its TCRdb copy is limited to in-frame clones, with some not included. The data contain some 11,000 clones, roughly 69% of them singletons. The CDR3 extends over 17 amino acids. The V and J ends lost 5 bases and 3 bases respectively, with 17 bases between them. Per the germline V gene, CDR1 is SGHVS and CDR2 is FQNEAQ. This chain joins TRBV7-8 and TRBJ2-6; D is possibly TRBD1 (5 bases). The specimen sequenced was naive CD4+ T cells from blood cultured with regulatory dendritic cells. Subset indicated: CD45RA+ naive T cells. The clonotype comes from a human donor in good health. CDR3: CASSPSLVGRGANVLTF. In nucleotides, the CDR3 is TGTGCCAGCAGCCCCTCCTTGGTGGGGCGTGGGGCCAACGTCCTGACTTTC.